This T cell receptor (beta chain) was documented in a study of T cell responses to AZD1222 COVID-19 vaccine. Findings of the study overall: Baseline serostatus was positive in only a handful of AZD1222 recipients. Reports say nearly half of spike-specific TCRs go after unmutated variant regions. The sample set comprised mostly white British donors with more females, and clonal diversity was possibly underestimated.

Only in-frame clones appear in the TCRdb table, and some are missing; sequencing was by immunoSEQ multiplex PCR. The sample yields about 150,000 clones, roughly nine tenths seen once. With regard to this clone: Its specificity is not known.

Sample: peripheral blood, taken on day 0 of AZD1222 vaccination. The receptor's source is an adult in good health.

CDR3 protein: CATSGWEAGELFF. DNA for the CDR3: TGTGCCACCAGTGGGTGGGAGGCCGGGGAGCTGTTTTTT. This chain connects TRBV24-1 to TRBJ2-2, with D possibly matching TRBD2 (6 bases). V was trimmed by 5 bases and J by 6 bases, leaving 9 bases between them. The CDR3 extends over 13 amino acids. Germline V gene lookup returns CDR1 KGHDR and CDR2 SFDVKD.